This T cell receptor beta chain came from a study of response to subunit inactivated influenza vaccine. TCRdb independently ran MiXCR on the RT-PCR reads; one entry per CDR3 protein. The sample lists about 570,000 distinct CDR3 sequences, 10% to 15% occurring once. Study-level results: The authors suggested that few new T cells are recruited per seasonal influenza vaccination.

In this sample, this clonotype turned up a few times. Its specificity is unknown. Trimming cost V 3 bases and J 6 bases, with 15 bases left between them. Germline CDR1 SQVTM, CDR2 ANQGSEA. This CDR3 is 14 amino acids long. V usage is TRBV29-1 and J usage is TRBJ2-4; D is perhaps TRBD1 (6 bases). The clonotype originates from a man aged 45-65 years who received an inactivated influenza vaccine. Sequenced material: PBMCs from blood, taken on the day of vaccination. As DNA, the CDR3 is TGCAGCGTTGATGGGCTACAGGGCTCAAACATTCAGTACTTC. Its protein product is CSVDGLQGSNIQYF.